This entry concerns a single TCR beta chain. Its target is unknown. This record comes from a study of cytomegalovirus exposure and HLA in healthy donors. Use of 60 Vbeta and 13 Jbeta primers characterized the PCR. Some clones are missing from TCRdb's copy, which holds only in-frame ones; the method was immunoSEQ multiplex PCR. In the table there are 120,000 or so clones, roughly 80% of which are singletons. CDR1 SNHLY and CDR2 FYNNEI come from the germline V gene. The CDR3 totals 12 residues. Trimming took off 10 bases at V and 9 bases at J, with 16 bases between the two ends. Study results and limitations: Donors were assumed by presence/absence analyses to have roughly uniform sequencing depth. Sequencing likely caused a cluster of highly shared sequence variants.

The clonotype originates from a young man in good health and CMV-seronegative. The V gene is TRBV2, the J gene TRBJ1-3; the D gene is possibly TRBD1 (6 bases). The material sequenced was PBMCs. The CDR3, as DNA: TGTGCCACGCGAGGGACAATGGGCACCATATATTTT. It codes for CATRGTMGTIYF.